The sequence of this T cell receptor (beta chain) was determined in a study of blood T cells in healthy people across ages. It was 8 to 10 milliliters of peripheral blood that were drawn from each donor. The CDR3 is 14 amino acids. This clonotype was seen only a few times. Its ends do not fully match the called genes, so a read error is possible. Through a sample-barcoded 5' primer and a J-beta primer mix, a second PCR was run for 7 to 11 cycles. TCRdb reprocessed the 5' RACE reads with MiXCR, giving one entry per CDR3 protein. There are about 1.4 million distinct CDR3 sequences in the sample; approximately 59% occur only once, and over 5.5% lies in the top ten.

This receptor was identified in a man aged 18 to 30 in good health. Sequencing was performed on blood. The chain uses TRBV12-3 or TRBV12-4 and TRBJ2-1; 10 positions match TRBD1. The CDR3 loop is CASSPRDRGNEQFF. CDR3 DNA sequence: TGCGCCAGCAGCCCCCGGGACAGGGGTAATGAGCAGTTCTTC.